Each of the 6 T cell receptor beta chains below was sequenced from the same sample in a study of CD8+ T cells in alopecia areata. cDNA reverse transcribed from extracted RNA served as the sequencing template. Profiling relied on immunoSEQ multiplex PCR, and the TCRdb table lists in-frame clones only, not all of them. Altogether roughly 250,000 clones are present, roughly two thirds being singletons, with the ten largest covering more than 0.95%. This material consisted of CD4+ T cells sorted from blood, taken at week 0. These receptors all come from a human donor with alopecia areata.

CDR3 loop: CSALARSSLHF. CDR3 DNA: TGCAGTGCCCTAGCCCGCAGTTCCCTCCACTTT. The chain uses TRBV20-1 and TRBJ1-6; D is unclear. Trimming pared 6 bases from V and 14 bases from J, leaving 14 bases between. The germline V gene has CDR1 DFQATT and CDR2 SNEGSKA (reference sequence). The CDR3 extends over 11 amino acids.

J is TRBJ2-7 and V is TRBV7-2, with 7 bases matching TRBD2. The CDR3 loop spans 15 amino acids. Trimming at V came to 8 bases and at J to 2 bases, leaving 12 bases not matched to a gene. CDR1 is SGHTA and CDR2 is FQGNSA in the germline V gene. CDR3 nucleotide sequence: TGTGCCAGCGGCCTGTCGGGGGGTACGGCCTACGAGCAGTACTTC. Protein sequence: CASGLSGGTAYEQYF. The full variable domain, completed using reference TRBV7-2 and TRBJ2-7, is GAGVSQSPSNKVTEKGKDVELRCDPISGHTALYWYRQSLGQGLEFLIYFQGNSAPDKSGLPSDRFSAERTGGSVSTLTIQRTQQEDSAVYLCASGLSGGTAYEQYFGPGTRLTVT.

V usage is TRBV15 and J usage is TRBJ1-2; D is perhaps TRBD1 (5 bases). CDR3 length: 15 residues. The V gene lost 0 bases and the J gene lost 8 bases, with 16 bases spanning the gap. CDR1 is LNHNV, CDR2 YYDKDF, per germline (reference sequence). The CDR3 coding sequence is TGTGCCACCAGCAGAGATGGCGGGACCGGTTTGGGCTACACCTTC. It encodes CATSRDGGTGLGYTF.

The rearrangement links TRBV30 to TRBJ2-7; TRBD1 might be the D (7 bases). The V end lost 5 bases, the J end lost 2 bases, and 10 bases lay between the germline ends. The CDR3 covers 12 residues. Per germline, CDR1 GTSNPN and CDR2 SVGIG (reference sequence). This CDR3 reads CAWAGGPYEQYF. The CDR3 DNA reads TGTGCCTGGGCAGGGGGGCCCTACGAGCAGTACTTC.

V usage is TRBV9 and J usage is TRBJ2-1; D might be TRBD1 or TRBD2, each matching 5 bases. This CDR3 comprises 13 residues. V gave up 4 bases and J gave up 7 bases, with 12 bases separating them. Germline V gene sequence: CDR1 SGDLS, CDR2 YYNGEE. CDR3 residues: CASSPRDVNEQFF. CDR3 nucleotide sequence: TGTGCCAGCAGCCCTCGGGACGTGAATGAGCAGTTCTTC.

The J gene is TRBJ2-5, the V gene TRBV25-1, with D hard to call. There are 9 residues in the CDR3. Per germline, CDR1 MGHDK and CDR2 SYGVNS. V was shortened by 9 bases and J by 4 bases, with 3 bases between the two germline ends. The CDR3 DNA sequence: TGTGCCAGTCGAGAGACCCAGTACTTC. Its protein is CASRETQYF.